At least ten counts were recorded for the clone carrying this T cell receptor beta chain. These data originate in a study of early T cells in non-severe SARS-CoV-2 infection. Study-level background: Alpha and beta chains were unpaired, from unsorted whole-blood bulk RNA.

V lost 8 bases, J lost 2 bases, and 12 bases lay in between. The CDR3 extends over 13 amino acids. Germline CDR1 and CDR2: MNHNS and SASEGT. TCRdb itself ran the 5' RACE reads through MiXCR, one entry per CDR3 protein. Of about 26,000 distinct CDR3 sequences listed, approximately 5.1% are singletons. The chain employs TRBV6-1 and TRBJ1-2; no definite D call. The receptor comes from an adult who was a healthcare worker with PCR-confirmed SARS-CoV-2 infection or an uninfected control (not recorded which). Sequencing was performed on whole blood. CDR3 sequence (DNA): TGTGCCAGCGGAAAAGCCATGAACTATGGCTACACCTTC. Translated: CASGKAMNYGYTF.